These 14 T cell receptor beta chains share one sample of origin, sequenced in a study of T-cell memory formation after mild COVID-19. TCRdb reanalysed the 5' RACE reads using MiXCR and keeps one entry per CDR3 protein. This table holds 550,000 to 700,000 distinct CDR3 sequences, over 15% found once. The sequencing sample was made of PBMCs or a T cell subset sorted from them (not recorded which). These receptors came from an adult woman who had mild COVID-19 (a few samples of this study predate the infection). Cell type and time point are not known.

This clonotype was observed a few times. The chain is built from TRBV27 and TRBJ2-3; D is possibly TRBD2 (7 bases). V was clipped by 6 bases and J by 0 bases, with 13 bases between them. The CDR3 is 15 residues long. The V gene's germline CDR1 is MNHEY and CDR2 SMNVEV (reference sequence). The CDR3 DNA reads TGTGCCAGCAGAGGGGGGGGGGCTAGCACAGATACGCAGTATTTT. It translates to CASRGGGASTDTQYF.

CDR3 loop: CASSLDSGKGWVSVNTEAFF. The CDR3 bases are TGCGCCAGCAGCTTGGACTCAGGGAAGGGTTGGGTATCCGTGAACACTGAAGCTTTCTTT. This chain joins TRBV5-1 and TRBJ1-1, with D possibly matching TRBD1 (5 bases). Germline V gene sequence: CDR1 SGHRS, CDR2 YFSETQ. The CDR3 has 20 amino acids. V was clipped by 0 bases and J by 0 bases, with 24 bases between them.

The sample holds many counts of this clonotype. The chain has TRBV5-1 and TRBJ2-2, with TRBD1 identical over 8 bases. Germline CDR1 is SGHRS and CDR2 is YFSETQ. This CDR3 is built from 16 residues. The junction had 5 bases not matched to a gene; V was cut back by 0 bases and J by 4 bases. In nucleotides, the CDR3 is TGCGCCAGCAGCTTGGGCCGGACAGGGCTCACCGGGGAGCTGTTTTTT. Protein product: CASSLGRTGLTGELFF.

The CDR3 loop is CASSLQAGNTIYF. The CDR3 DNA reads TGTGCCAGCAGCTTACAAGCTGGAAACACCATATATTTT. This rearrangement joins TRBV7-2 to TRBJ1-3; D remains ambiguous. Trimming removed 2 bases at V and 2 bases at J, with 4 bases between. This CDR3 is built from 13 residues. Looked up from germline, CDR1 is SGHTA and CDR2 is FQGNSA. Full variable domain (remainder filled in from reference TRBV7-2 and TRBJ1-3): GAGVSQSPSNKVTEKGKDVELRCDPISGHTALYWYRQSLGQGLEFLIYFQGNSAPDKSGLPSDRFSAERTGGSVSTLTIQRTQQEDSAVYLCASSLQAGNTIYFGEGSWLTVV.

In its sample, this clonotype was seen many times. V usage is TRBV7-2 and J usage is TRBJ1-1; a possible D gene is TRBD1 (5 bases). Germline CDR1 reads SGHTA; CDR2 reads FQGNSA. Trimming took off 2 bases at V and 3 bases at J, with 7 bases between the two ends. The CDR3 totals 13 residues. The CDR3: CASSLLGHTEAFF. In DNA, the CDR3 is TGTGCCAGCAGCTTACTGGGACACACTGAAGCTTTCTTT.

This clonotype came up a few times. The rearrangement joins TRBV19 to TRBJ1-1; no firm D call. Trimming cost V 3 bases and J 1 base, with 12 bases left between them. CDR3 length: 15 residues. From germline, CDR1 is LNHDA and CDR2 SQIVND (reference sequence). The CDR3 protein is CASSINSAGNTEAFF. The CDR3 bases are TGTGCCAGTAGTATTAACTCGGCAGGGAACACTGAAGCTTTCTTT.

This sequence joins TRBV9 and TRBJ2-1; 7 bases match TRBD2. This CDR3 contains 15 residues. With V trimmed by 3 bases and J by 4 bases, 7 bases remained unmatched. Germline V CDR1 and CDR2: SGDLS, YYNGEE. CDR3 nucleotides: TGTGCCAGCAGCGCAGGACTAGTGGGGTACAATGAGCAGTTCTTC. It encodes CASSAGLVGYNEQFF.

The chain combines TRBV21-1 with TRBJ2-5; the table's D call, TRBD1, has no DNA check behind it. TRBV21-1 is classified as a pseudogene. This CDR3 region has 17 residues. CDR3 in amino acids: CASSKAIIGTGDETQYF. In DNA, the CDR3 is TGTGCCAGCAGCAAAGCCATCATAGGGACAGGGGATGAGACCCAGTACTTC.

The sample holds a few counts of this clonotype. The V and J genes are TRBV20-1 and TRBJ2-7; D is unresolved. V was shortened by 0 bases and J by 3 bases, with 15 bases between the two germline ends. Per germline, CDR1 DFQATT and CDR2 SNEGSKA (reference sequence). CDR3 length equals 15 residues. CDR3: CSARDREQNVYEQYF. The CDR3 region has the DNA TGCAGTGCTAGAGATAGGGAACAGAATGTCTACGAGCAGTACTTC.

This clonotype was observed at least ten times. The chain couples TRBV27 to TRBJ2-1; no clear D gene. Trimming stripped 6 bases from V and 0 bases from J, with 6 bases between. Germline CDR1 reads MNHEY; CDR2 reads SMNVEV (reference sequence). There are 13 residues in the CDR3. CDR3 amino acids: CASSLSSYNEQFF. The CDR3 DNA is TGTGCCAGCAGCTTAAGCTCCTACAATGAGCAGTTCTTC.

V is TRBV9 and J is TRBJ1-1; D gene unclear. CDR3 length equals 13 residues. Germline CDR1 reads SGDLS; CDR2 reads YYNGEE. The germline V and J ends were trimmed by 4 bases and 6 bases, with 13 bases remaining between them. CDR3 in amino acids: CASSPWDNAEAFF. CDR3 nucleotide sequence: TGTGCCAGCAGCCCGTGGGATAACGCTGAAGCTTTCTTT.

The rearrangement joins TRBV9 to TRBJ2-2; unclear D gene. Deletions cut 3 bases from V and 5 bases from J, with 17 bases between. This CDR3 is 16 amino acids long. Germline V gives CDR1 SGDLS, CDR2 YYNGEE. For the CDR3, the DNA is TGTGCCAGCAGCGCAGACCGGGTCCCGATTACCGGGGAGCTGTTTTTT. The encoded protein is CASSADRVPITGELFF.

The table lists this clonotype with a few counts. The chain uses TRBV2 and TRBJ2-3; no reliable D call. Germline CDR1 reads SNHLY; CDR2 reads FYNNEI. The length of the CDR3 is 15 residues. The germline V and J ends were trimmed by 7 bases and 0 bases, with 14 bases remaining between them. The CDR3 is CASMGWAGSTDTQYF. The CDR3 bases are TGTGCCAGCATGGGGTGGGCCGGTAGCACAGATACGCAGTATTTT.

This clonotype was observed at least ten times. CDR3 DNA: TGTGCCAGCAGTCCCCGAGCGGGAGTGGGGGAGACCCAGTACTTC. Amino acid sequence: CASSPRAGVGETQYF. The V call is TRBV12-3 or TRBV12-4, the J call TRBJ2-5; 8 bases are a match to TRBD2. The CDR3 consists of 15 residues. V shed 5 bases and J 5 bases; nucleotides not matched to a gene: 10.